This record covers a single TCR beta chain. Its antigen remains unidentified. The PCR employed 60 Vbeta primers together with 13 Jbeta primers. Original processing methods: Among the unique TCR beta chains that a later analysis counted, around 82 million in all, roughly 10 million were shared. Only in-frame clones appear in the TCRdb table, and some are missing; sequencing was by immunoSEQ multiplex PCR. V, J and clone size derive from that table, while D and trimming were established from the DNA sequence. Found here are 110,000 to 150,000 clones, around 72% of them singletons; the top ten hold around an eighth. The CDR3 has 17 amino acids. The source of the sample is a study of cytomegalovirus exposure and HLA in healthy donors. Findings and caveats of the study: A later analysis found common viral pathogens apparently linked to several of the most significant clusters. Analysis performed later showed TCR beta chains linked to HLA being more clonally expanded than equally common others.

The chain is built from TRBV23-1 and TRBJ2-5, with 8 nucleotides matching TRBD2. With the DNA end fitting TRBJ2-7 better, the J assignment may be wrong. TRBV23-1 is reported as an ORF; its role is uncertain. This TCR came from a human donor in good health. Sequences were obtained from PBMCs. The CDR3 nucleotides are TGCGCCAGCAGTCAACCCATAGGGGCGGGAGGAAAGTACGAGCAGTACTTC. Encoded protein: CASSQPIGAGGKYEQYF.